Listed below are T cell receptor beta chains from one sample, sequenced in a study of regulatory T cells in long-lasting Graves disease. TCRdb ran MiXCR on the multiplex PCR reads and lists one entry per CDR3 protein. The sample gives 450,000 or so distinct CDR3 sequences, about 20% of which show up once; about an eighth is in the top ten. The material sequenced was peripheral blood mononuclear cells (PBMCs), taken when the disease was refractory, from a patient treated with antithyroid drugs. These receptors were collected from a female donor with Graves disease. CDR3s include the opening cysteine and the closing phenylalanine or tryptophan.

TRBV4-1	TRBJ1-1	CASSQARDLGTEAFF
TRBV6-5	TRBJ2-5	CASSYGAAGIQETQYF
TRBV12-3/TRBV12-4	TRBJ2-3	CASSSDSGHTDTQYF
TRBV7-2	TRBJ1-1	CASSLAGQNTEAFF
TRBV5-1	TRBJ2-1	CASSLGRVRDEQFF
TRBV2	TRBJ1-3	CASSEPGTGLSGNTIYF
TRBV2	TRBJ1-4	CASSEGGAQNEKLFF
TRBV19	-	CASSGQGDSPLHF
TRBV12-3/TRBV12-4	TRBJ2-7	CASSSRTSGTGEQYF
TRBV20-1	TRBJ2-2	CSAIYLGELFF
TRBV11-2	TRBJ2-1	CASRPLAGAGNEQFF
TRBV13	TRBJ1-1	CASSTVEQGSTEAFF
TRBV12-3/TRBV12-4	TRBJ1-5	CASSLSFGSNQPQHF
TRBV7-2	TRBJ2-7	CASSSRGEGYEQYF
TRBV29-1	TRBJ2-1	CSVVRAYSYNEQFF
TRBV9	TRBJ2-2	CASSVGQYTGELFF
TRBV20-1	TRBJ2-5	CSSYPSANQETQYF
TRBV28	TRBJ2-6	CASSLIRAPWANVLTF
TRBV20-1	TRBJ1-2	CSAKDRGGHGYTF
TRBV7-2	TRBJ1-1	CASSLVSGANTEAFF
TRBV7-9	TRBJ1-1	CASTFGGLYEAFF
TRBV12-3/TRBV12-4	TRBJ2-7	CASRHSQGNEQYF
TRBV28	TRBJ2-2	CAAREGGEDTGELFF
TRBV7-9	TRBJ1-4	CASSSGQRGEKLFF
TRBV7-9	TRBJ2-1	CASSLEDGWYNEQFF